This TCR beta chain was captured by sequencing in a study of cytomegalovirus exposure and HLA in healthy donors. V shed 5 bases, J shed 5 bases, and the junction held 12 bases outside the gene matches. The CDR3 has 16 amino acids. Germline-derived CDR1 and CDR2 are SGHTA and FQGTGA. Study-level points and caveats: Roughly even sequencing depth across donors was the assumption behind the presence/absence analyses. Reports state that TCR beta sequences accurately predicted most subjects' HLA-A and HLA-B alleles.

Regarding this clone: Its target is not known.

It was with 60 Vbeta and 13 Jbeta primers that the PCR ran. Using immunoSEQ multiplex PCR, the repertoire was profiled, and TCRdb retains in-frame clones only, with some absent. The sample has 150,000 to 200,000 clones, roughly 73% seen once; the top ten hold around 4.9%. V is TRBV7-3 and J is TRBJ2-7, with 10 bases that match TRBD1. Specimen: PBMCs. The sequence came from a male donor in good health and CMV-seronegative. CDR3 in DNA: TGTGCCAGCAGCCCCGGCGGGACAGGGGCGATCCACGAGCAGTACTTC. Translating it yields CASSPGGTGAIHEQYF.